One sample yielded the 9 T cell receptor beta chains listed below, sequenced in a study of blood T cell repertoires in COVID-19 (TCRdb year 2020). Receptor libraries were prepared by the immunoSEQ multiplex PCR assay. TCRdb carries this immuneACCESS record with in-frame sequences only. Its versions omit some clonotypes, under half of them owing to an unresolved V gene in the studies checked, with the rest unexplained. This sample comprises roughly 310,000 clones, approximately 87% of them detected only once. Of the sample, roughly 2.9% falls within the top ten clones. Sequencing was carried out using peripheral blood. The source of these receptors is a woman aged 25 to 39 with COVID-19, enrolled during active disease.

This rearrangement joins TRBV3-1 (or the pseudogene TRBV3-2) to TRBJ1-2, with TRBD1 as a possible D gene (6 bases). CDR3 length equals 15 residues. The V gene lost 1 base and the J gene lost 2 bases, with 11 bases spanning the gap. Germline assignment: CDR1 LGHDT and CDR2 YNNKEL (reference sequence). The DNA of the CDR3 is TGTGCCAGCAGCCAAGTCAAGGGGGTGAACTATGGCTACACCTTC. Its protein product is CASSQVKGVNYGYTF.

This chain joins TRBV10-3 and TRBJ2-1; a possible D gene is TRBD2 (5 bases). Deletions cut 4 bases from V and 9 bases from J, with 16 bases between. The germline V gene encodes CDR1 ENHRY and CDR2 SYGVKD. The CDR3 is made up of 14 amino acids. CDR3 region: CAISAGQSGSEQFF. The CDR3 DNA reads as TGTGCCATCAGTGCCGGGCAGTCGGGAAGTGAGCAGTTCTTC.

The rearrangement links TRBV15 to TRBJ2-7; 7 nucleotides align to TRBD2. The CDR3 is 13 residues long. CDR1 and CDR2 from the germline V gene are LNHNV and YYDKDF (reference sequence). The trim removed 4 bases at V and 3 bases at J, leaving 3 bases unmatched. The CDR3 DNA reads TGTGCCACCAGCACTCAGCGGGACTACGAGCAGTACTTC. Translated, it gives CATSTQRDYEQYF.

This sequence joins TRBV15 and TRBJ1-5, with 7 nucleotides matching TRBD1. The CDR3 loop spans 17 amino acids. From germline, CDR1 is LNHNV and CDR2 YYDKDF (reference sequence). Germline trimming cut 3 bases from V and 4 bases from J; bases unmatched to any gene: 12. The CDR3 loop reads CATSSDLPGTDNQPQHF. The DNA of the CDR3 is TGTGCCACCAGCAGCGATCTACCCGGGACAGATAATCAGCCCCAGCATTTT.

The chain employs TRBV10-1 and TRBJ2-3; the D gene is possibly TRBD1 (5 bases). The V end lost 8 bases, the J end lost 2 bases, and 8 bases lay between the germline ends. The CDR3 totals 12 residues. The germline CDR1 and CDR2 sequences are WNHNN and SYGVQD (reference sequence). The CDR3 protein is CASGATTDTQYF. Written as DNA, the CDR3 is TGCGCCAGCGGGGCCACCACAGATACGCAGTATTTT.

CDR3 residues: CASSRMGQGVVEQYF. In DNA, the CDR3 is TGTGCCAGCAGCCGCATGGGACAGGGGGTGGTCGAGCAGTACTTC. The V and J genes are TRBV4-2 and TRBJ2-7; 11 nucleotides align to TRBD1. The CDR3 has 15 residues. The V segment lost 4 bases and the J segment 6 bases; nucleotides outside the gene matches: 8. In germline, CDR1 is LGHNA, CDR2 YNFKEQ.

This clone was recorded only once. The CDR3 loop reads CASSPRLHQSYNEQFF. Written as DNA, the CDR3 is TGTGCCAGCAGCCCCCGACTCCATCAAAGCTACAATGAGCAGTTCTTC. V usage is TRBV3-1 (or the pseudogene TRBV3-2) and J usage is TRBJ2-1; D remains unclear. The CDR3 extends over 16 amino acids. The germline V and J ends were trimmed by 4 bases and 3 bases, with 16 bases remaining between them. Germline V gene data show CDR1 as LGHDT and CDR2 as YNNKEL (reference sequence).

The V call is TRBV5-6, the J call TRBJ1-6; 9 nucleotides align to TRBD1. V shed 3 bases and J 5 bases; nucleotides not matched to a gene: 6. CDR3 length equals 16 residues. CDR1 is SGHDT, CDR2 YYEEEE, per germline. The CDR3 bases are TGTGCCAGCAGCTCTGGGACAGGGTGGAATAATTCACCCCTCCACTTT. Translation gives CASSSGTGWNNSPLHF. The full variable domain, with the rest looked up from reference TRBV5-6 and TRBJ1-6, is DAGVTQSPTHLIKTRGQQVTLRCSPKSGHDTVSWYQQALGQGPQFIFQYYEEEERQRGNFPDRFSGHQFPNYSSELNVNALLLGDSALYLCASSSGTGWNNSPLHFGNGTRLTVT.

As DNA, the CDR3 is TGTGCCAGCAGTTTATTAGGGGGCGGATCTGAAGCTTTCTTT. The encoded protein is CASSLLGGGSEAFF. The rearrangement links TRBV28 to TRBJ1-1; 7 nucleotides align to TRBD1. V was pared by 1 base and J by 6 bases, with 5 bases of the junction left unmatched. The CDR3 has 14 amino acids. Germline CDR1 and CDR2: MDHEN and SYDVKM.